The rows below give T cell receptor beta chains drawn from one sample of a study of cytomegalovirus exposure and HLA in healthy donors. Data came from immunoSEQ multiplex PCR; TCRdb stores just in-frame clones and leaves some out. The sample contains about 210,000 clones, approximately 81% of which appear only once. Material: PBMCs. The receptor set was obtained from a girl aged 2 to 9 in good health and CMV-seronegative. The CDR3 runs from the conserved cysteine through the conserved F or W. Fields, in order: D gene, V gene, clone size, J gene, CDR3 protein, CDR3 DNA. The D gene is left open where the match is weak. Clone size is stated in some rows and not others, as once, few, many or a class when expanded.

>TRBD2|TRBV7-2|.|TRBJ2-7
CASIPIAGGGEQYF
TGTGCCAGCATCCCCATAGCGGGGGGAGGCGAGCAGTACTTC
>.|TRBV27|.|TRBJ2-7
CASSSGVSYEQYF
TGTGCCAGCAGTTCCGGGGTATCCTACGAGCAGTACTTC
>TRBD1|TRBV10-3|.|TRBJ1-5
CATEPSGQGVNQPQHF
TGTGCCACCGAGCCAAGCGGACAGGGTGTGAATCAGCCCCAGCATTTT
>.|TRBV27|.|TRBJ2-6
CASSFGQRLFSGANVLTF
TGTGCCAGCAGTTTCGGCCAGCGGTTATTCTCTGGGGCCAACGTCCTGACTTTC
>TRBD1|TRBV6-6|once|TRBJ1-5
CASSPIGTGRNQPQHF
TGTGCCAGCAGCCCGATCGGGACAGGTCGGAATCAGCCCCAGCATTTT
>.|TRBV7-9|.|TRBJ1-2
CASSLPDRVNYGYTF
TGTGCCAGCAGCTTACCCGACAGAGTTAACTATGGCTACACCTTC
>TRBD1|TRBV5-6|few|TRBJ2-7
CASSWTGEYEQYF
TGTGCCAGCAGCTGGACAGGAGAATACGAGCAGTACTTC
>.|TRBV18|.|TRBJ2-1
CASSPGTIGYNEQFF
TGTGCCAGCTCACCCGGAACTATAGGCTACAATGAGCAGTTCTTC
>TRBD1|TRBV18|.|TRBJ1-2
CASSPGQDYGYTF
TGTGCCAGCTCACCGGGACAGGACTATGGCTACACCTTC
>TRBD2|TRBV7-2|.|TRBJ2-5
CASRLAGWGYQETQYF
TGTGCCAGCCGACTAGCGGGGTGGGGGTACCAAGAGACCCAGTACTTC
>TRBD1|TRBV30|.|TRBJ2-1
CAWPGQGSSYNEQFF
TGTGCCTGGCCCGGACAGGGGTCCTCCTACAATGAGCAGTTCTTC
>TRBD1|TRBV6-5|.|TRBJ2-7
CASSRQGTSYEQYF
TGTGCCAGCAGTAGACAGGGGACCTCCTACGAGCAGTACTTC